This T cell receptor (beta chain) was observed in a study of blood T cell repertoires in COVID-19. The overall study: The samples span acute and convalescent COVID-19 from the United States, Italy and Spain. PBMCs, B-cell-depleted T cells, or T cells were the source of the cDNA or gDNA that made up the material.

J was trimmed by 8 bases and V by 5 bases; bases with no gene match: 13. The CDR3 runs 16 residues. The germline V gene encodes CDR1 KGHDR and CDR2 SFDVKD. In the study's own analysis: Reference gene primer amplification in the assay estimated nucleated cell counts. The assay was immunoSEQ multiplex PCR, and TCRdb's table has in-frame clones only and misses some. That table furnishes V, J and clone size, whereas the DNA furnished D and trimming. The sample has about 170,000 clones, 85% seen once; the top ten hold about 3%. The origin of this receptor is a human donor with acute or convalescent COVID-19. The donor label of this sample is uncertain. The chain employs TRBV24-1 and TRBJ2-3; TRBD2 matches at 9 bases. Sequencing was performed on peripheral blood. The CDR3 DNA is TGTGCCACCAGTGCTCGCAGCGGGGGGAGAGGGGGTACGCAGTATTTT. It translates to CATSARSGGRGGTQYF.